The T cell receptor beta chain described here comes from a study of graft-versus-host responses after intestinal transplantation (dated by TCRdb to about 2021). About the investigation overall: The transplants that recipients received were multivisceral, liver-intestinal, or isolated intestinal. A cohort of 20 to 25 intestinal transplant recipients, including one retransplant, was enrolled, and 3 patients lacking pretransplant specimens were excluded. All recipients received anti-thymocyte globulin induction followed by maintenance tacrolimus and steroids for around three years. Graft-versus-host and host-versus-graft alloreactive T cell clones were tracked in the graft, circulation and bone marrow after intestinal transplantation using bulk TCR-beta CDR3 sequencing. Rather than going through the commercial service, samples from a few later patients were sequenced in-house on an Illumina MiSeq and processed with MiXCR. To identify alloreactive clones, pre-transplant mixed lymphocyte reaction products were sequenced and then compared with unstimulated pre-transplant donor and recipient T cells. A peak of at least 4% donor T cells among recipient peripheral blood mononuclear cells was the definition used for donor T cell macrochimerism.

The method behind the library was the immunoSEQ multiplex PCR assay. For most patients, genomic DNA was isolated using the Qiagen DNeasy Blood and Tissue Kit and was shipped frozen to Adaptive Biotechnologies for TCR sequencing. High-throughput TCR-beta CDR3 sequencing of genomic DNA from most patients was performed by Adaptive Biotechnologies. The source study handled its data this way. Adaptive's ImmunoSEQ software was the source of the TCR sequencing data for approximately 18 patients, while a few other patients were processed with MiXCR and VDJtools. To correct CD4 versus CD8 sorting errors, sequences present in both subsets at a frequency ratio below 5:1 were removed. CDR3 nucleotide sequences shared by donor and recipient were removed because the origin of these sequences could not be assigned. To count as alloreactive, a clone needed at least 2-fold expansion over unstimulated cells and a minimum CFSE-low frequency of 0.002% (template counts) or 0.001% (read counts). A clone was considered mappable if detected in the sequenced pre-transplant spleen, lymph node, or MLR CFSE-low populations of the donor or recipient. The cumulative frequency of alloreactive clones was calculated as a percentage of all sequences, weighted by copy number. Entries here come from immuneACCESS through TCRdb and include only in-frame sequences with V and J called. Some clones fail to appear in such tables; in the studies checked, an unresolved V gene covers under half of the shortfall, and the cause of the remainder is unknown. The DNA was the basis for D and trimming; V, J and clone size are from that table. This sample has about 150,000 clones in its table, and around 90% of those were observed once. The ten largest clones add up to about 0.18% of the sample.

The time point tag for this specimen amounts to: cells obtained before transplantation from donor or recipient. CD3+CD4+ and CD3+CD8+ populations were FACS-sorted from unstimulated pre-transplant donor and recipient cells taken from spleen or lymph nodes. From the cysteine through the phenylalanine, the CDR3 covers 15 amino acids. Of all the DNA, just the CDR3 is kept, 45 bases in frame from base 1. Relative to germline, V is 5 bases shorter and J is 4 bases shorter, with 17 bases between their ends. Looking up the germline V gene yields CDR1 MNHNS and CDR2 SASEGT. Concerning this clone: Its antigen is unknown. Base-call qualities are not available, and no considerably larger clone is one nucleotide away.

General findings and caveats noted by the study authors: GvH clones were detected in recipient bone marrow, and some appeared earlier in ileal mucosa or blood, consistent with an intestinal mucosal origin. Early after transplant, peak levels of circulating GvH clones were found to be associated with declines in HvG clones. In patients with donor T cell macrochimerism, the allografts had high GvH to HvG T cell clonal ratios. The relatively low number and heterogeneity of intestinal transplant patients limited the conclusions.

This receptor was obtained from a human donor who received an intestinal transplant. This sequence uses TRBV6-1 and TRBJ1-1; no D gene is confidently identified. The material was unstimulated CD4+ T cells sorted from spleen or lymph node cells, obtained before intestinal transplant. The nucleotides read TGTGCCAGCAGTCCCCGAGGTGATGGGCGCACTGAAGCTTTCTTT. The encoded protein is CASSPRGDGRTEAFF.